The rows below give T cell receptor beta chains drawn from one sample of a study of T cells in narcolepsy. Using immunoSEQ multiplex PCR, the repertoire was profiled, and TCRdb retains in-frame clones only, with some absent. The sample shows 20,000 to 25,000 clones, 81% of them seen only once. Sequences were obtained from memory (CD45RA-) CD4+ T cells from blood. The source of these receptors is a human donor in good health. The conserved cysteine and the conserved F or W are not part of the CDR3 here. Each record gives: J gene, V gene, CDR3 protein.

TRBJ1-1 | TRBV19 | ASSPGGASTEAF
TRBJ1-4 | TRBV4-2 | ASSQDGQGDEKLF
TRBJ2-3 | TRBV19 | ASSGSGVPLLEQY
TRBJ2-3 | TRBV6-1 | ASTEGLTSTDTQY
TRBJ2-1 | TRBV4-1 | ASSPGTGTLNEQF
TRBJ1-1 | TRBV4-1 | ASSHKQDRMNTEAF
TRBJ2-5 | TRBV6-1 | ASSDRTPPQY
TRBJ2-2 | TRBV11-3 | ASSSAGQGTGELF
TRBJ2-7 | TRBV19 | ASSLQRGPDDLLRAQY
TRBJ1-5 | TRBV6-1 | ASSEGTPYQPQH
TRBJ2-3 | TRBV7-8 | ASSLRVAGAKDTQY
TRBJ2-7 | TRBV10-2 | ASSDWGAGGPREQY
TRBJ2-2 | TRBV4-2 | ASSQDGTGELF
TRBJ1-5 | TRBV5-6 | ASSWGGTLGNQPQH
TRBJ1-2 | TRBV7-9 | ASSHLAYHGKIYGYT
TRBJ2-7 | TRBV11-3 | ASSSNRAAYEQY
TRBJ2-7 | TRBV4-1 | ASSQDVPGQGRSYEQY